A selection of T cell receptor beta chains follows, all from one sample in a study of immune cell composition in non-small cell lung cancer. Clones were read by immunoSEQ multiplex PCR, and TCRdb kept only the in-frame ones, dropping some. The table shows about 16,000 clones, with 77% occurring only once. These data were also reused for a study on CD4 T cells in lung cancer.

The sample was non-adjacent lung tissue. The receptors stem from a human donor with non-small cell lung cancer. CDR3s include the opening cysteine and the closing phenylalanine or tryptophan. D genes are given only for firm matches. Size values are once, few and many counts, or a class for expanded clones, and some rows have none.

D: .
size: .
J: TRBJ2-3
V: TRBV6-5
CDR3: CASRVSGTDTQYF
DNA: TGTGCCAGCAGAGTGTCGGGCACAGATACGCAGTATTTT

D: TRBD1
size: few
J: TRBJ1-5
V: TRBV19
CDR3: CASKGQAYQPQHF
DNA: TGTGCCAGTAAGGGACAGGCCTATCAGCCCCAGCATTTT

D: .
size: .
J: TRBJ2-2
V: TRBV28
CDR3: CASKFPSGAGELFF
DNA: TGTGCCAGCAAATTCCCCTCGGGTGCCGGGGAGCTGTTTTTT

D: TRBD1
size: .
J: TRBJ1-2
V: TRBV4-3
CDR3: CASSQGVGQGDYGYTF
DNA: TGCGCCAGCAGCCAAGGGGTGGGACAGGGGGACTATGGCTACACCTTC

D: .
size: .
J: TRBJ2-5
V: TRBV5-4
CDR3: CASSLWGSGTQYF
DNA: TGTGCCAGCAGCTTGTGGGGTTCAGGGACCCAGTACTTC

D: .
size: once
J: TRBJ1-5
V: TRBV7-2
CDR3: CASSLWRDQPQHF
DNA: TGTGCCAGCAGCCTATGGCGCGATCAGCCCCAGCATTTT

D: .
size: .
J: TRBJ2-7
V: TRBV14
CDR3: CASSQGPLPYEQYF
DNA: TGTGCCAGCAGCCAAGGACCCCTTCCCTACGAGCAGTACTTC

D: TRBD2
size: .
J: TRBJ2-5
V: TRBV7-9
CDR3: CASSSLAGGLKETQYF
DNA: TGTGCCAGCAGCTCCCTAGCGGGGGGGCTGAAAGAGACCCAGTACTTC

D: .
size: .
J: TRBJ2-1
V: TRBV28
CDR3: CASSAQGGGFNEQFF
DNA: TGTGCCAGCAGCGCTCAGGGGGGCGGGTTCAATGAGCAGTTCTTC

D: .
size: .
J: TRBJ2-7
V: TRBV7-9
CDR3: CASSSGPNYEQYF
DNA: TGTGCCAGCAGCTCCGGGCCCAACTACGAGCAGTACTTC

D: .
size: once
J: TRBJ1-5
V: TRBV18
CDR3: CASSPTGNQPQHF
DNA: TGTGCCAGCTCACCAACAGGGAATCAGCCCCAGCATTTT

D: TRBD2
size: .
J: TRBJ2-5
V: TRBV28
CDR3: CASSKRGFRYQETQYF
DNA: TGTGCCAGCAGTAAGCGGGGGTTTCGGTACCAAGAGACCCAGTACTTC

D: .
size: few
J: TRBJ1-6
V: TRBV6-6
CDR3: CASSSPEDSPLHF
DNA: TGTGCCAGCAGTAGCCCAGAAGATTCACCCCTCCACTTT

D: TRBD1
size: .
J: TRBJ2-7
V: TRBV28
CDR3: CAISDRDPYEQYF
DNA: TGTGCCATCTCGGACAGGGATCCCTACGAGCAGTACTTC

D: .
size: .
J: TRBJ2-1
V: TRBV30
CDR3: CAWSFGRGNEQFF
DNA: TGTGCCTGGAGTTTTGGGCGGGGCAATGAGCAGTTCTTC

D: TRBD1
size: .
J: TRBJ1-5
V: TRBV19
CDR3: CASLFRTGLSNQPQHF
DNA: TGTGCCAGCCTTTTTCGGACAGGCCTAAGCAATCAGCCCCAGCATTTT

D: .
size: .
J: TRBJ2-1
V: TRBV2
CDR3: CASSNRPDNEQFF
DNA: TGTGCCAGCAGCAACCGGCCAGACAATGAGCAGTTCTTC

D: TRBD1
size: .
J: TRBJ2-5
V: TRBV5-1
CDR3: CASSSGTAQGTQYF
DNA: TGCGCCAGCAGCTCCGGGACAGCTCAGGGGACCCAGTACTTC

D: .
size: few
J: TRBJ2-1
V: TRBV13
CDR3: CASSLARRSSYNEQFF
DNA: TGTGCCAGCAGCTTAGCGCGGCGGAGCTCCTACAATGAGCAGTTCTTC

D: .
size: few
J: TRBJ2-3
V: TRBV7-7
CDR3: CASSPAGRGPTDTQYF
DNA: TGTGCTAGCAGCCCCGCGGGGCGGGGCCCCACAGATACGCAGTATTTT

D: TRBD1
size: .
J: TRBJ2-7
V: TRBV6-1
CDR3: CASSEHGTVIYEQYF
DNA: TGTGCCAGCAGTGAACACGGGACAGTGATCTACGAGCAGTACTTC

D: .
size: .
J: TRBJ1-1
V: TRBV6-6
CDR3: CASSLSMLTEAFF
DNA: TGTGCCAGCAGTTTATCGATGCTCACTGAAGCTTTCTTT

D: TRBD2
size: .
J: TRBJ2-1
V: TRBV7-2
CDR3: CASSRTTGLAGEGEQFF
DNA: TGTGCCAGCAGCCGGACCACGGGACTAGCGGGAGAAGGTGAGCAGTTCTTC

D: .
size: .
J: TRBJ2-5
V: TRBV19
CDR3: CASSIGDGQETQYF
DNA: TGTGCCAGTAGTATAGGGGACGGACAGGAGACCCAGTACTTC

D: TRBD1
size: .
J: TRBJ1-2
V: TRBV6-4
CDR3: CASSPQPGGAYTF
DNA: TGTGCCAGCAGCCCCCAGCCAGGGGGCGCCTACACCTTC

D: .
size: .
J: TRBJ2-5
V: TRBV5-6
CDR3: CASSLRLTRGETQYF
DNA: TGTGCCAGCAGTTTACGACTCACCCGGGGGGAGACCCAGTACTTC

D: .
size: .
J: TRBJ2-5
V: TRBV11-1
CDR3: CASSLRAVPSETQYF
DNA: TGTGCCAGCAGCTTACGGGCGGTCCCGTCGGAGACCCAGTACTTC

D: .
size: once
J: TRBJ1-2
V: TRBV2
CDR3: CASTRGGVYYGYTF
DNA: TGTGCCAGCACCCGGGGGGGGGTCTACTATGGCTACACCTTC

D: .
size: .
J: TRBJ2-3
V: TRBV7-2
CDR3: CASSSDGRGTQYF
DNA: TGTGCCAGCAGCTCGGACGGAAGGGGTACGCAGTATTTT

D: .
size: .
J: TRBJ1-4
V: TRBV19
CDR3: CASSGQGRVKLFF
DNA: TGTGCCAGTAGTGGTCAGGGGAGGGTAAAACTGTTTTTT

D: TRBD1
size: .
J: TRBJ2-7
V: TRBV7-2
CDR3: CASSSTGQGTYEQYF
DNA: TGTGCCAGCAGCTCCACCGGACAGGGCACCTACGAGCAGTACTTC

D: .
size: .
J: TRBJ2-3
V: TRBV5-4
CDR3: CASSQGYGGGSADTQYF
DNA: TGTGCCAGCAGCCAAGGTTACGGGGGCGGGAGCGCAGATACGCAGTATTTT

D: .
size: .
J: TRBJ1-1
V: TRBV30
CDR3: CAWSRQGEAFF
DNA: TGTGCCTGGAGTCGGCAGGGAGAAGCTTTCTTT

D: TRBD1
size: .
J: TRBJ1-1
V: TRBV6-5
CDR3: CASNSQGEGTEAFF
DNA: TGTGCCAGCAATTCACAGGGGGAGGGAACTGAAGCTTTCTTT

D: .
size: once
J: TRBJ2-4
V: TRBV2
CDR3: CASSEDRLAKNIQYF
DNA: TGTGCCAGCAGTGAAGACCGCCTAGCCAAAAACATTCAGTACTTC

D: .
size: .
J: TRBJ1-4
V: TRBV4-3
CDR3: CASSQSPLNSNEKLFF
DNA: TGCGCCAGCAGCCAAAGCCCCTTAAACAGTAATGAAAAACTGTTTTTT

D: .
size: .
J: TRBJ2-2
V: TRBV9
CDR3: CASQNRANTGELFF
DNA: TGTGCCAGCCAAAACAGGGCGAACACCGGGGAGCTGTTTTTT

D: .
size: .
J: TRBJ1-1
V: TRBV7-9
CDR3: CASSRELSIGSWSTEAFF
DNA: TGTGCCAGCAGCCGTGAGCTTAGTATAGGGTCCTGGAGCACTGAAGCTTTCTTT

D: TRBD1
size: few
J: TRBJ1-1
V: TRBV10-3
CDR3: CAITDREIMNTEAFF
DNA: TGTGCCATCACAGACAGGGAAATTATGAACACTGAAGCTTTCTTT

D: .
size: .
J: TRBJ1-3
V: TRBV14
CDR3: CASSQVLSRSSGNTIYF
DNA: TGTGCCAGCAGCCAAGTGCTCAGCAGGAGCTCTGGAAACACCATATATTTT